Below are 5 T cell receptor beta chains sequenced from a single sample in a study of blood T cell repertoires in COVID-19. Produced via immunoSEQ multiplex PCR; TCRdb's table is partial and in-frame only. The sample has tens of thousands of clones, less than 85% seen once. The sequencing sample was made of peripheral blood. These receptors originate from a human donor in a cohort sampled during active COVID-19.

V and J are TRBV19 and TRBJ2-1; D is ambiguous. There are 15 residues in the CDR3. CDR1 and CDR2 from the germline V gene are LNHDA and SQIVND (reference sequence). Trimming removed 1 base from V and 14 bases from J, with 21 bases in between. This CDR3 reads CASSIALGSGSLEFF. The CDR3 DNA reads as TGTGCCAGTAGTATAGCCCTAGGTTCCGGTTCCCTAGAGTTCTTC.

The chain links TRBV7-2 to TRBJ2-7, with TRBD2 matching 12 bases. Germline V gene lookup returns CDR1 SGHTA and CDR2 FQGNSA. The CDR3 loop spans 14 amino acids. J lost 2 bases, V lost 5 bases, and 1 base had no gene match. CDR3 DNA sequence: TGTGCCAGCAGCCCTAGCGGGGGGGCCTACGAGCAGTACTTC. Amino acids: CASSPSGGAYEQYF.

The CDR3 sequence is CASSLKGTRDGRPQHF. The CDR3 DNA reads TGTGCCAGCAGTTTAAAGGGGACCCGGGACGGGAGGCCCCAGCATTTT. This rearrangement joins TRBV27 to TRBJ1-5; D might be TRBD1 (5 bases). There are 16 residues in the CDR3. V shed 2 bases and J shed 9 bases, with 20 bases lying between them. Germline V lookup: CDR1 MNHEY, CDR2 SMNVEV (reference sequence).

This chain links TRBV5-1 with TRBJ1-1; D remains ambiguous. V gave up 6 bases and J gave up 3 bases, with 12 bases separating them. The CDR3 spans 13 residues. Germline V CDR1 and CDR2: SGHRS, YFSETQ. The CDR3 is CASKGREDTEAFF. CDR3 in DNA: TGCGCCAGCAAAGGAAGGGAGGACACTGAAGCTTTCTTT.

This sequence joins TRBV4-1 and TRBJ2-1; 14 bases fit TRBD2. The CDR3 is 17 residues long. Trimming removed 2 bases from V and 7 bases from J; junction bases left unmatched: 7. Germline lookup yields CDR1 MGHRA and CDR2 YSYEKL. CDR3 amino acids: CASSQRTSGGSLNEQFF. The CDR3 DNA follows: TGCGCCAGCAGCCAAAGGACTAGCGGGGGGTCTTTGAATGAGCAGTTCTTC.